The table lists the clone carrying this T cell receptor beta chain with many counts. Its specificity is unknown. This CDR3 has 16 amino acids. CDR1 and CDR2 (germline): SGHRS, YFSETQ. The V gene end was trimmed by 3 bases and the J gene end by 4 bases; junction bases not matched to a gene: 9. These data come from a study of read filtering for tumor transcriptome and immune sequencing. The wider study: Patients were approximately 18 male and about 14 female, mean age around 66 years, range about 47 to 85.

The study, taken as a whole, reports: Correlation between methods rose after single-read clonotypes were removed. Approximately 82% of IR-seq clonotypes had a single read, yet these held about 3.5% of reads.

From 400 to 450 ng of RNA, a library with molecular barcoded alpha/delta and beta/gamma adaptors was made. TCRdb used MiXCR to reprocess the reads, holding one entry per CDR3 protein. The sample consists of more than 100,000 distinct CDR3 sequences, around 13% of them appearing once. J is TRBJ1-1 and V is TRBV5-1; TRBD1 matches 10 bases. The sequencing sample was made of a population of CD138-negative cells sorted from bone marrow. This sequence was found in a donor over 35 with multiple myeloma. Here the CDR3 DNA reads TGCGCCAGCAGCTGGAGCGGGGACAGGGGAGGCACTGAAGCTTTCTTT. Amino acid sequence: CASSWSGDRGGTEAFF.